This T cell receptor beta chain appears in the sequencing data of a study of cytomegalovirus exposure and HLA in healthy donors. Study-level findings and limits: Per published accounts, TCR beta sequences correctly predicted the HLA-A and HLA-B alleles of most subjects. CMV antigen specificity of a few CMV-associated chains was confirmed in vitro.

With respect to this clone: Its antigen is as yet unknown.

Researchers ran the PCR with 60 Vbeta and 13 Jbeta primers. Clones were read by immunoSEQ multiplex PCR, and TCRdb kept only the in-frame ones, dropping some. Here the sample spans approximately 200,000 clones, roughly 80% being singletons. This receptor was identified in a boy younger than 18 in good health and CMV-seronegative. The sequencing sample was made of PBMCs.

The CDR3 DNA reads as TGTGCCAGCAGCGAAAGGACAGTGAAGATTTCCTATGGCTACACCTTC. Its protein product is CASSERTVKISYGYTF. The rearrangement uses TRBV6-1 and TRBJ1-2, with D possibly being TRBD1 (6 bases). V was shortened by 6 bases and J by 4 bases, with 21 bases between the two germline ends. Germline values: CDR1 MNHNS, CDR2 SASEGT. This CDR3 contains 16 residues.